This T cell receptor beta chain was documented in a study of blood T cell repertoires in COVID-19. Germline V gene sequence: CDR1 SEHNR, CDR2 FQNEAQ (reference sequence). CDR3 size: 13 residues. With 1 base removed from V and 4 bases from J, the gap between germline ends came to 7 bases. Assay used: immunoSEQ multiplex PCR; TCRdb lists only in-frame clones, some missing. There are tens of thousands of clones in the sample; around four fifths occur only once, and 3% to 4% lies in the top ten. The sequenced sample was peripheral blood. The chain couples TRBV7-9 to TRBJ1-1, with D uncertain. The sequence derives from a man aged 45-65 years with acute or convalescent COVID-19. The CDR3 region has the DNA TGTGCCAGCAGCTTAGAGCCTATCACTGAAGCTTTCTTT. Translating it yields CASSLEPITEAFF.